This TCR beta chain appears in the sequencing data of a study of regulatory T cells in long-lasting Graves disease. Findings and limits, study-wide: New patients shared fewer public clonotypes (approximately 1,000) than persistent patients did (more than 2,500).

Time point specified: persistent/refractory GD, antithyroid drugs over 5 years with positive TRAb. The TCR library used RNA extracted from PBMCs. Germline V lookup: CDR1 MNHEY, CDR2 SVGAGI. This CDR3 contains 15 residues. V was pared by 4 bases and J by 5 bases, with 17 bases between. This clonotype was seen a few times. No antigen is known for it. iRepertoire HTBI primers and Arm-PCR of CDR3 regions built TCR beta libraries. TCRdb re-called the multiplex PCR reads through MiXCR, storing one row per CDR3 protein. The data contain 400,000 to 500,000 distinct CDR3 sequences, 20% to 25% of them singletons.

This TCR came from a female donor with Graves disease. The source material was peripheral blood mononuclear cells (PBMCs), sampled when the disease was refractory, from a patient treated with antithyroid drugs. The chain is built from TRBV6-5 and TRBJ2-5; possibly TRBD1 for D (5 bases). As DNA, the CDR3 is TGTGCCAGCAGTTCCTCGCAGGGTAGTGGGGAGACCCAGTACTTC. Its translation is CASSSSQGSGETQYF.